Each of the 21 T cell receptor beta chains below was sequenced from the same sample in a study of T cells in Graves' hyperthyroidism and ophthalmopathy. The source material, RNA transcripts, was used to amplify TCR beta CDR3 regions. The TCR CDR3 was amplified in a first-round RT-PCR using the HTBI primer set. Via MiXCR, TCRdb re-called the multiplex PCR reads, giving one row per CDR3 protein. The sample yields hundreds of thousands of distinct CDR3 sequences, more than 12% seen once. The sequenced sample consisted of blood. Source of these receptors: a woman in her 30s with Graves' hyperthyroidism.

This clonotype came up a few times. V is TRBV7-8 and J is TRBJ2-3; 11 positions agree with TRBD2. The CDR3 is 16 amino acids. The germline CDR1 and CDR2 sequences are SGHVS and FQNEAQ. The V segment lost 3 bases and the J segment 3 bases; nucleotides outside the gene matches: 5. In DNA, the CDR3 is TGTGCCAGCAGCTTTACTAGCGGGAGTCCTACAGATACGCAGTATTTT. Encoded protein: CASSFTSGSPTDTQYF.

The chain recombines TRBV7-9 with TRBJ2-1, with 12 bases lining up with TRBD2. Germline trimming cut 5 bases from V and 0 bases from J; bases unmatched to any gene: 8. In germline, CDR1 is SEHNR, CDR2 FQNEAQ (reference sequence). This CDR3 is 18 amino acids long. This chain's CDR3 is CASSPRTSGMSSYNEQFF. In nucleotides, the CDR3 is TGTGCCAGCAGCCCCCGGACTAGCGGGATGAGCTCCTACAATGAGCAGTTCTTC.

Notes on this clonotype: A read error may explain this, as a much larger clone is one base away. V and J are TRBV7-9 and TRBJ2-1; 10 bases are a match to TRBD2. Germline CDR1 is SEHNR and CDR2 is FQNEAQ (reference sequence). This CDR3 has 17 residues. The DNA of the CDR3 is TGTGCCAGCAGCTCAACGACCGGGACTAGCGACTACAATGAGCGGTTCTTC. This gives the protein CASSSTTGTSDYNERFF.

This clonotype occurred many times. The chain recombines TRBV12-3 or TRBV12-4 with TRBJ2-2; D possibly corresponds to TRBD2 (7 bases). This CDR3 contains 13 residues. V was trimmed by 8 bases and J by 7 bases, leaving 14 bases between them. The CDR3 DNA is TGTGCCAGCGATGGCGGGGGCATCGGGGAGCTGTTTTTT. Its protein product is CASDGGGIGELFF.

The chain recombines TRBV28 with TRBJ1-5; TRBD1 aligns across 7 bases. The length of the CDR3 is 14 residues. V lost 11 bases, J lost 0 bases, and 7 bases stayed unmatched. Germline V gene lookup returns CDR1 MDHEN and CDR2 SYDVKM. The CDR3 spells CASRQGHSNQPQHF. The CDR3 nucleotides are TGTGCCTCCCGACAGGGTCATAGCAATCAGCCCCAGCATTTT.

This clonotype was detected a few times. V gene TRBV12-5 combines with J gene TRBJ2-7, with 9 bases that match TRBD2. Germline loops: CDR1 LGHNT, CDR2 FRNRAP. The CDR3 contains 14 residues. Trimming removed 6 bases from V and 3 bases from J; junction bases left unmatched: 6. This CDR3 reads CASGTASGIYEQYF. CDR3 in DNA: TGTGCTAGTGGGACGGCTAGCGGGATCTACGAGCAGTACTTC.

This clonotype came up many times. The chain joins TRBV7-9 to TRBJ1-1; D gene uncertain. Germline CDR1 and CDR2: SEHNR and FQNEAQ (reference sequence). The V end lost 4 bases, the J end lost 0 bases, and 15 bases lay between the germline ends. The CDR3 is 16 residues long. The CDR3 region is CASSSSIRRLNTEAFF. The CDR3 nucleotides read TGTGCCAGCAGCTCGTCTATTCGGAGACTGAACACTGAAGCTTTCTTT.

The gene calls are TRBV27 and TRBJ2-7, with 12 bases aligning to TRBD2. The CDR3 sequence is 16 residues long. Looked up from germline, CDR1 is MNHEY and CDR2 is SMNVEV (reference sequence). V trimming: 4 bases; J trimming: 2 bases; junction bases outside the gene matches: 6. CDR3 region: CASSSWTSGNTYEQYF. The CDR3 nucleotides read TGTGCCAGCAGTTCGTGGACTAGCGGGAATACCTACGAGCAGTACTTC.

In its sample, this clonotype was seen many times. DNA of the CDR3: TGTGCCAGCAGCTTACAGGGAAGCGCCTACGAGCAGTACTTC. As protein: CASSLQGSAYEQYF. This chain connects TRBV11-2 to TRBJ2-7, with D perhaps TRBD1 (5 bases). CDR1 is SGHAT and CDR2 is FQNNGV in the germline V gene. Between the trimmed V and J ends, which lost 2 bases and 2 bases, there was a span of 10 bases. CDR3 length equals 14 residues.

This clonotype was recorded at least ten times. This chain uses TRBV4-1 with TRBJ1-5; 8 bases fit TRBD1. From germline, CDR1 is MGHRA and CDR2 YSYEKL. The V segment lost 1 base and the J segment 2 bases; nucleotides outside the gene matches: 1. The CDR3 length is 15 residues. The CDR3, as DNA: TGCGCCAGCAGCCAAGCGGGACAGGGCAATCAGCCCCAGCATTTT. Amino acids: CASSQAGQGNQPQHF.

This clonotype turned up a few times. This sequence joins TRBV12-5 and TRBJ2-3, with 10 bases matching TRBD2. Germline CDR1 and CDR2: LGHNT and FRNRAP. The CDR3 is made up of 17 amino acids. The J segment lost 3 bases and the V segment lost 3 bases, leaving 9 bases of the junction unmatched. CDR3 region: CASGFTPSGRGTDTQYF. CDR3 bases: TGTGCTAGTGGTTTCACTCCTAGCGGGAGAGGAACAGATACGCAGTATTTT.

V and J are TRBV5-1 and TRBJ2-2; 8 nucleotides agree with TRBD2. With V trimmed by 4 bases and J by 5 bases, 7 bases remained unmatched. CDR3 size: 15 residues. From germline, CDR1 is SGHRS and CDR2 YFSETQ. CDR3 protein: CASSKSGGQTGELFF. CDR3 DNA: TGCGCCAGCAGCAAATCGGGAGGGCAAACCGGGGAGCTGTTTTTT.

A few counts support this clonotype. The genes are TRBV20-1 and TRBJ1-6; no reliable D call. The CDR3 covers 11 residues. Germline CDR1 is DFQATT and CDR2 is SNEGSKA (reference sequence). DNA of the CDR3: TGCAGCCCCCTGGGGAATTCACCCCTCCACTTT. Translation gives CSPLGNSPLHF.

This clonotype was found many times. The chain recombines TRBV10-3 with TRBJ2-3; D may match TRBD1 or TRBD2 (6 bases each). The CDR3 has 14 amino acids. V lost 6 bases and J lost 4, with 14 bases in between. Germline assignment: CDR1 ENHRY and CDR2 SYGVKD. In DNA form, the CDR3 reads TGTGCCATCAGCGACAGGAGGGCGGCAGATACGCAGTATTTT. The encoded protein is CAISDRRAADTQYF.

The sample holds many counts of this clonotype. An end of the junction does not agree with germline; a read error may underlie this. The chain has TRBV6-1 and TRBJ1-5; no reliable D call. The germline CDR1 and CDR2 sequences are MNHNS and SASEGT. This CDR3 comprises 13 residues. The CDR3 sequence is CASGDGSNQPQHF. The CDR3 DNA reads TGTGCCAGCGGTGATGGTAGCAATCAGCCCCAGCATTTT.

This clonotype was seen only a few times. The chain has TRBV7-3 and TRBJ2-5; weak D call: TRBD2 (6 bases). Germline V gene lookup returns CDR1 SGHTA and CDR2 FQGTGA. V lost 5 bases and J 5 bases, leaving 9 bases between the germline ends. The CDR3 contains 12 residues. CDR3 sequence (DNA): TGTGCCAGCAGCATTCGGGGGGAGACCCAGTACTTC. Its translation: CASSIRGETQYF.

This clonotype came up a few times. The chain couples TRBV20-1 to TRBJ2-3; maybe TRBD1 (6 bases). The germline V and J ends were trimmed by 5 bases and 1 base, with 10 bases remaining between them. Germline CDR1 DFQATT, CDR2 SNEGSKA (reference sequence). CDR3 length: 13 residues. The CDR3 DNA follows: TGCAGTGCTCCAGGGGTCGGCACAGATACGCAGTATTTT. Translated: CSAPGVGTDTQYF.

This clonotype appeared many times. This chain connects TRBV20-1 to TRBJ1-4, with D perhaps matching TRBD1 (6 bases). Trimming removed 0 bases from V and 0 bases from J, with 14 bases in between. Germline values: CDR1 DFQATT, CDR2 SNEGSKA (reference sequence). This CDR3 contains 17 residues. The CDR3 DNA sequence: TGCAGTGCTAGAGATACAGGGCTTTATACAACTAATGAAAAACTGTTTTTT. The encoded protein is CSARDTGLYTTNEKLFF.

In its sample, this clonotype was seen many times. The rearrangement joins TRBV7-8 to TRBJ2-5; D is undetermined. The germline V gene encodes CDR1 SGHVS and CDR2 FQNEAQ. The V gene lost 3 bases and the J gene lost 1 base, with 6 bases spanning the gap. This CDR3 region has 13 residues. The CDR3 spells CASSFRVQETQYF. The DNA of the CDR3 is TGTGCCAGCAGCTTTCGGGTCCAAGAGACCCAGTACTTC.

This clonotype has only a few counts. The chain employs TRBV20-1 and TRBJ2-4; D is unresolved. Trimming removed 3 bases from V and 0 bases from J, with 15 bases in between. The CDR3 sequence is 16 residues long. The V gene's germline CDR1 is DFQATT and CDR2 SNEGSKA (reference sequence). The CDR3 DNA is TGCAGTGCTAGTAAGGACCCTCCCTTAGCCAAAAACATTCAGTACTTC. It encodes CSASKDPPLAKNIQYF.

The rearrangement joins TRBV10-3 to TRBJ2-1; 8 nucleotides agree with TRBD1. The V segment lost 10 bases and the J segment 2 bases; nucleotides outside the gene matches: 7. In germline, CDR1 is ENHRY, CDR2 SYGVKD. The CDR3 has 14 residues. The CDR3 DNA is TGTGCCACCACTGGACAGGGAACCTACAATGAGCAGTTCTTC. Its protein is CATTGQGTYNEQFF.